This T cell receptor (beta chain) comes out of a study of blood T cell repertoires in COVID-19 (dated by TCRdb to 2020 to 2021). Background on the whole study: Samples from collaborators originated in the United States, Italy and Spain and spanned both the acute and convalescent phases of COVID-19. The samples were drawn from two sources: the first 160 participants of the ongoing ImmuneRACE study, and about 1,300 subjects contributed by 6 global collaborators. The repertoires were released in a freely available public database intended as a resource for research on the immune response to SARS-CoV-2. The prospective study material was composed of cDNA or gDNA derived from T cells, B-cell-depleted T cells, or PBMCs. The sample metadata nearly always contained a de-identified subject ID, COVID-19 status, age in years and sex. Subjects who had been exposed to COVID-19, were actively infected with it, or had recovered from it provided the deeply sampled blood TCRbeta repertoires that made up the dataset. Where HLA class I and class II types were available, the types were taken from metadata supplied by the sample provider, not from assay-based typing.

TCRbeta CDR3 regions were amplified from genomic DNA using the immunoSEQ Assay, a bias-controlled multiplex PCR. The study's own analysis went as follows. The number of nucleated cells in each sample was estimated by amplification of reference gene primers within the assay. To quantify the absolute abundance of each unique TCRbeta CDR3 rearrangement, sequence reads were collapsed and filtered. For each sample, productive Simpson clonality was calculated by taking the square root of Simpson's diversity index across productive rearrangements. Drawn from immuneACCESS, this table holds only the in-frame rearrangements with V and J called that TCRdb kept. Clones are partly lost; checked studies trace under half to an unresolved V gene and leave the rest unexplained. V and J calls and clone size are as listed in that table; D and trimming were resolved from the DNA. The sample yields roughly 500,000 clones; about 88% were counted once. Jointly, the top ten make up 0.75% to 0.9% of the sample.

Worth noting for this clone: There is no known antigen for this receptor. No base-level quality is on record; no much larger clone is a single base apart.

In Seattle, one collaborating source enrolled patients while the infection was active and tracked those patients longitudinally over the course of disease. Each collaborating institution followed its own protocols to collect whole blood in K2EDTA tubes. For TCRbeta analysis, collaborators shipped samples in one of three forms: frozen whole blood, isolated PBMCs, or DNA extracted from either of those sample types. Overall results and qualifications from the work: The quantity of clinical and demographic metadata differed by source and by participant and was supplied without curation.

Trimming accounts for 2 bases at V and 5 bases at J, while the number of junction bases matched to no gene is 7. The CDR3, from cysteine to phenylalanine, totals 16 residues. Only the CDR3 DNA is retained, 48 bases long and in frame from the first base. Looking up the germline V gene yields CDR1 SNHLY and CDR2 FYNNEI. This clonotype was obtained from a man aged 18 to 30 with COVID-19, enrolled during active disease. This sequence uses TRBV2 and TRBJ2-4, with 9 middle bases fitting TRBD2. Sequenced material: peripheral blood. The CDR3 loop reads CASSERSSGVENIQYF. The sequenced DNA: TGTGCCAGCAGTGAAAGGTCTAGCGGGGTTGAAAACATTCAGTACTTC.